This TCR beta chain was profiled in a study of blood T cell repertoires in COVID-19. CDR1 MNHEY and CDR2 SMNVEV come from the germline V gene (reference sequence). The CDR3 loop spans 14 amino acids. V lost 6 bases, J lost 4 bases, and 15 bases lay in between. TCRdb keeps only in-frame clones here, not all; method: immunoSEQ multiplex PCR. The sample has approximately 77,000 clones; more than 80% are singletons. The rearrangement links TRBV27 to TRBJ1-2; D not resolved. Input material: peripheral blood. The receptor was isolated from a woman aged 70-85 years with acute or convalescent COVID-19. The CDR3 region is CASRGVEDPYGYTF. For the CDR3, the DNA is TGTGCCAGCAGGGGAGTCGAGGACCCCTATGGCTACACCTTC.